Listed below are T cell receptor beta chains from one sample, sequenced in a study of blood T cell repertoires in COVID-19. TCRdb's copy holds only in-frame clones and misses some; the assay was immunoSEQ multiplex PCR. In the table there are over 300,000 clones, roughly 90% of which are singletons. The sequencing input was PBMCs or T cells enriched from blood (not recorded which). These receptors all stem from a woman aged 25 to 39 with acute COVID-19. CDR3s include the opening cysteine and the closing phenylalanine or tryptophan. D genes are given only for firm matches. Rows give clone size only sometimes, using once, few, many, or a class for an expanded clone.

DNA: TGTGCCAGCAGCTTTTCCAGCTCTGGAAACACCATATATTTT
CDR3: CASSFSSSGNTIYF
J: TRBJ1-3
V: TRBV7-9
size: .
D: .

DNA: TGTGCCAGCAGCTACAGGACTAGCTACAATGAGCAGTTCTTC
CDR3: CASSYRTSYNEQFF
J: TRBJ2-1
V: TRBV7-2
size: .
D: TRBD2

DNA: TGTGCCAGCAGTTACTCGACGGGGGAGGTTAGCAATCAGCCCCAGCATTTT
CDR3: CASSYSTGEVSNQPQHF
J: TRBJ1-5
V: TRBV6-2/TRBV6-3
size: few
D: .

DNA: TGTGCCACCAGTGAAGTGGGCGATGAGCAGTTCTTC
CDR3: CATSEVGDEQFF
J: TRBJ2-1
V: TRBV24-1
size: once
D: .

DNA: TGTGCCTGGAAGATAGGGGCCTACAGGAGCGAGCAGTACTTC
CDR3: CAWKIGAYRSEQYF
J: TRBJ2-7
V: TRBV30
size: .
D: .

DNA: TGCGCCAGCAGCCAACGGACAGGAACGACCCCCTCTGGCTACACCTTC
CDR3: CASSQRTGTTPSGYTF
J: TRBJ1-2
V: TRBV4-3
size: .
D: TRBD1

DNA: TGTGCCAGCAGTTCCACTCTGGGGACACTTAATCCAGCTAACTATGGCTACACCTTC
CDR3: CASSSTLGTLNPANYGYTF
J: TRBJ1-2
V: TRBV3-1/TRBV3-2
size: .
D: .

DNA: TGCAGTGCGGCCAGGGTGGGTACGCAGTATTTT
CDR3: CSAARVGTQYF
J: TRBJ2-3
V: TRBV20-1
size: .
D: .

DNA: TGTGCCAGCAGCTTGGTGAGAGGAACCGGGGAGCTGTTTTTT
CDR3: CASSLVRGTGELFF
J: TRBJ2-2
V: TRBV7-9
size: few
D: .

DNA: TGCGCCAGCAGCCCGGAAGTAGACAGGGGTTGGGAGCAGTTCTTC
CDR3: CASSPEVDRGWEQFF
J: TRBJ2-1
V: TRBV5-1
size: .
D: TRBD1

DNA: TGTGCCAGCAGCGTAGAGGGCAGGGGAGCTTTCTTT
CDR3: CASSVEGRGAFF
J: TRBJ1-1
V: TRBV9
size: .
D: .

DNA: TGTGCCAGCAGTTACAACAGAAACAATCAGCCCCAGCATTTT
CDR3: CASSYNRNNQPQHF
J: TRBJ1-5
V: TRBV6-5
size: .
D: .

DNA: TGTGCCAGCAGCTTTAAGAAACCCGGGACACAGGATGGCTACACCTTC
CDR3: CASSFKKPGTQDGYTF
J: TRBJ1-2
V: TRBV7-9
size: .
D: .

DNA: TGTGCCAGCAGTTTATCGAGCAGGACAGAAGCTTTCTTT
CDR3: CASSLSSRTEAFF
J: TRBJ1-1
V: TRBV27
size: .
D: .

DNA: TGTGCCAGCAGTGAGGTTGGAGGGAATCAGCCCCAGCATTTT
CDR3: CASSEVGGNQPQHF
J: TRBJ1-5
V: TRBV2
size: .
D: .

DNA: TGTGCCAGCGGGACAAACTTCATGAACACTGAAGCTTTCTTT
CDR3: CASGTNFMNTEAFF
J: TRBJ1-1
V: TRBV2
size: .
D: .

DNA: TGTGCCAGCAGCTTAGCACTGTTGGGGAGCAGTACCTACGAGCAGTACTTC
CDR3: CASSLALLGSSTYEQYF
J: TRBJ2-7
V: TRBV7-2
size: .
D: .

DNA: TGTGCCAGCAGCCAAGTTCTTTCCTACAATGAGCAGTTCTTC
CDR3: CASSQVLSYNEQFF
J: TRBJ2-1
V: TRBV3-1/TRBV3-2
size: .
D: .

DNA: TGTGCCAGCAGTTCGGGACAGGGCACCTATGGCTACACCTTC
CDR3: CASSSGQGTYGYTF
J: TRBJ1-2
V: TRBV6-5
size: .
D: TRBD1

DNA: TGTGCCAGCAGCTTAGTGAGCGGGGGATTCACAGATACGCAGTATTTT
CDR3: CASSLVSGGFTDTQYF
J: TRBJ2-3
V: TRBV7-9
size: .
D: TRBD2

DNA: TGCGCCAGCAGCTTGAACGGGGGTGCTGGAAACACCATATATTTT
CDR3: CASSLNGGAGNTIYF
J: TRBJ1-3
V: TRBV5-1
size: once
D: .

DNA: TGTGCCACCGGGGGCGGGCTGGCGGCCTACAATGAGCAGTTCTTC
CDR3: CATGGGLAAYNEQFF
J: TRBJ2-1
V: TRBV24-1
size: few
D: .